This T cell receptor beta chain was sequenced during a study of T cell responses to AZD1222 COVID-19 vaccine. Study observations and caveats: Baseline antibody screening turned up just a handful of seropositive AZD1222 recipients.

Second doses at about 4 or about 12 weeks were pooled. Turning to this clone: Its antigen is still unknown.

Sequenced by immunoSEQ multiplex PCR; TCRdb stores in-frame clones only, minus some. The sample lists 140,000 or so clones, just over 90% occurring once. J was trimmed by 2 bases and V by 4 bases; bases with no gene match: 9. This CDR3 contains 16 residues. Germline loops: CDR1 SGHAT, CDR2 FQNNGV. The material sequenced was peripheral blood, taken 28 days after the second AZD1222 dose. The source is an adult who received the AZD1222 COVID-19 vaccine. The chain recombines TRBV11-2 with TRBJ2-5; 8 bases match TRBD2. The CDR3: CASSSGARLAQETQYF. DNA for the CDR3: TGTGCCAGCAGCTCGGGGGCGCGACTAGCGCAAGAGACCCAGTACTTC. Based on the CDR3 plus reference TRBV11-2 and TRBJ2-5, the full variable domain is EAGVAQSPRYKIIEKRQSVAFWCNPISGHATLYWYQQILGQGPKLLIQFQNNGVVDDSQLPKDRFSAERLKGVDSTLKIQPAKLEDSAVYLCASSSGARLAQETQYFGPGTRLLVL.